This T cell receptor (beta chain) was captured in a study of radiotherapy plus CTLA-4 blockade in lung cancer. Trimming at V came to 8 bases and at J to 0 bases, leaving 5 bases not matched to a gene. The CDR3 is made up of 16 amino acids. Germline assignment: CDR1 LNHDA and CDR2 SQIVND (reference sequence). Focal radiation with ipilimumab CTLA-4 blockade was given to patients with chemo-refractory metastatic non-small-cell lung cancer. Sequenced by immunoSEQ multiplex PCR; TCRdb stores in-frame clones only, minus some. This sample has some 51,000 clones; about 76% occur once, and the top ten carry about 2.5%. Note on this clone: No antigen is known for it.

Study observations and caveats: Early clone dynamics of blood T cells, plus interferon-beta, reportedly predicted response best.

The rearrangement uses TRBV19 and TRBJ1-4, with 11 bases aligning to TRBD1. The source was peripheral blood, collected from a patient treated with radiotherapy plus ipilimumab. The sequence came from a human donor with non-small cell lung cancer whose response to radiotherapy plus ipilimumab could not be evaluated. The CDR3 loop reads CASWDRGIATNEKLFF. CDR3 bases: TGTGCCAGTTGGGACAGGGGGATTGCAACTAATGAAAAACTGTTTTTT.